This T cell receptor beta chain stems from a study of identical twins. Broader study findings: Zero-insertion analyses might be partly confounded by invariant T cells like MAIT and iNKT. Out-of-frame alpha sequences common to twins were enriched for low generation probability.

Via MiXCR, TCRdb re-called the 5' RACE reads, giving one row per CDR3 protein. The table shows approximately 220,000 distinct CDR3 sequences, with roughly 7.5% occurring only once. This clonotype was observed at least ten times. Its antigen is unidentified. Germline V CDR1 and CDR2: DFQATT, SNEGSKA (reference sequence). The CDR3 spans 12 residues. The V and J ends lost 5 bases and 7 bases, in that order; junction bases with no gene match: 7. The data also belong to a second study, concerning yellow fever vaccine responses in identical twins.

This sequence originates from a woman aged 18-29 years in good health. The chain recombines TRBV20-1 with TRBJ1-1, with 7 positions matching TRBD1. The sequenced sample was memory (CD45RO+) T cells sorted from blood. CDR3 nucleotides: TGCAGTGCTCTAGACAGGGTTAATGAAGCTTTCTTT. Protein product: CSALDRVNEAFF.